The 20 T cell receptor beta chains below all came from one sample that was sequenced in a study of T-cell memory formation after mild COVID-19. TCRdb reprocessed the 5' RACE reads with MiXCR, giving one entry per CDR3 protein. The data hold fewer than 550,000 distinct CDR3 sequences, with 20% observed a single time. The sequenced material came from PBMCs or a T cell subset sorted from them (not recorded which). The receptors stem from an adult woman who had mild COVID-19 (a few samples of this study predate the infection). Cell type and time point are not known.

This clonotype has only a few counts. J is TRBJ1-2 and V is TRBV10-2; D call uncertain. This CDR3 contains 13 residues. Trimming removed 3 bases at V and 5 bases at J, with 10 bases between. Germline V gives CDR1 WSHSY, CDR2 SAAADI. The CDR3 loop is CASSDSLRYGYTF. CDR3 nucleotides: TGCGCCAGCAGTGACAGCCTTCGGTATGGCTACACCTTC.

The CDR3 region has the DNA TGTGCCAGCAGCTTAGATCTCCGGGGAAAAGGCAATCAGCCCCAGCATTTT. This gives the protein CASSLDLRGKGNQPQHF. The rearrangement uses TRBV7-6 and TRBJ1-5; D gene unclear. Germline-derived CDR1 and CDR2 are SGHVS and FNYEAQ. Trimming took off 1 base at V and 2 bases at J, with 15 bases between the two ends. This CDR3 has 17 amino acids.

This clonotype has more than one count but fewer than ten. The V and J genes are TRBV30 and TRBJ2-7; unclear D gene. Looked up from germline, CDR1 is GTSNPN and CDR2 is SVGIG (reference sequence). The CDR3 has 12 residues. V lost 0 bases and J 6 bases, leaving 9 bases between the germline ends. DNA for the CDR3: TGTGCCTGGAGTGTGCCCCCGGGCGAGCAGTACTTC. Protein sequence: CAWSVPPGEQYF. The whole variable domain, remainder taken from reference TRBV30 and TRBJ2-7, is SQTIHQWPATLVQPVGSPLSLECTVEGTSNPNLYWYRQAAGRGLQLLFYSVGIGQISSEVPQNLSASRPQDRQFILSSKKLLLSDSGFYLCAWSVPPGEQYFGPGTRLTVT.

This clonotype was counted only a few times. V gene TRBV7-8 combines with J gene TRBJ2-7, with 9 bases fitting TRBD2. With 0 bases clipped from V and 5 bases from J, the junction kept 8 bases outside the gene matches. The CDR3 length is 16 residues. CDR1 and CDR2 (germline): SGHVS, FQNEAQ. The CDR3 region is CASSLALAGTKDEQYF. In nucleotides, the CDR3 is TGTGCCAGCAGCTTAGCTCTAGCGGGAACAAAGGACGAGCAGTACTTC.

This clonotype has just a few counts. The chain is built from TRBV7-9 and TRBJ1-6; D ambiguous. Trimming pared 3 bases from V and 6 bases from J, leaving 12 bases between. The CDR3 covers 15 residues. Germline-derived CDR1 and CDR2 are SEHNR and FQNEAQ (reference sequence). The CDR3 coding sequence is TGTGCCAGCAGCTTTGGGGAGGTTGCTAATTCACCCCTCCACTTT. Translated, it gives CASSFGEVANSPLHF.

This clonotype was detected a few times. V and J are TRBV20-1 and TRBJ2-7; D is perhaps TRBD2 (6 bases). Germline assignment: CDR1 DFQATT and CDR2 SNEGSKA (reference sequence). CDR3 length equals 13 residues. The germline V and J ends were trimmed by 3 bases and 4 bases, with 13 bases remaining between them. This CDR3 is CSASSGEFYEQYF. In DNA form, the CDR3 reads TGCAGTGCTAGTAGCGGTGAATTTTACGAGCAGTACTTC.

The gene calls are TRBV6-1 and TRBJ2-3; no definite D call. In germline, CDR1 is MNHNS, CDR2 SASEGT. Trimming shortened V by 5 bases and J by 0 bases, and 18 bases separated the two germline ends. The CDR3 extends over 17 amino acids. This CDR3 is CASSRSGPVTSTDTQYF. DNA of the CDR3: TGTGCCAGCAGTAGGTCCGGGCCTGTCACTAGCACAGATACGCAGTATTTT.

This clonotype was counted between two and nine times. This CDR3 reads CASRDSGISYEQYF. In DNA form, the CDR3 reads TGTGCCAGCAGAGATAGCGGGATCTCCTACGAGCAGTACTTC. J is TRBJ2-7 and V is TRBV12-3 or TRBV12-4, with TRBD2 identical over 8 bases. J lost 0 bases, V lost 6 bases, and 4 bases had no gene match. There are 14 residues in the CDR3.

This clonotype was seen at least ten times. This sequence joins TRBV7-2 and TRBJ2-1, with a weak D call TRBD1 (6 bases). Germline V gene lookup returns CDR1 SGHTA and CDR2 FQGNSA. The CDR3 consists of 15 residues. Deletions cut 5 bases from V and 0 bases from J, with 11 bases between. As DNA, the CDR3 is TGTGCCAGCAGCACGAGGGGGAGCTCCTACAATGAGCAGTTCTTC. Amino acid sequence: CASSTRGSSYNEQFF.

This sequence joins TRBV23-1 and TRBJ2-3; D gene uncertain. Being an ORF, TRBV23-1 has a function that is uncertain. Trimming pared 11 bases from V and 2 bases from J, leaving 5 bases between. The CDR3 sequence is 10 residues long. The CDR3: CAGDTDTQYF. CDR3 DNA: TGCGCCGGGGACACAGATACGCAGTATTTT.

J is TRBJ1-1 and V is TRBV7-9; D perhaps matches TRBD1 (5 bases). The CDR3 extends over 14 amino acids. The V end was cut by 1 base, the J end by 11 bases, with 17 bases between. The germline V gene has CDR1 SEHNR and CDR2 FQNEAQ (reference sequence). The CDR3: CASSLVGGSGSAFF. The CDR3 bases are TGTGCCAGCAGCTTAGTGGGGGGTTCAGGTTCGGCTTTCTTT.

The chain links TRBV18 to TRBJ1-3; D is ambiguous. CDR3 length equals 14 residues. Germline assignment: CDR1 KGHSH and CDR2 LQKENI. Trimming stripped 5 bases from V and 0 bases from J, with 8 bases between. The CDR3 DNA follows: TGTGCCAGCTCAGCGGGGAACTCTGGAAACACCATATATTTT. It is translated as CASSAGNSGNTIYF.

CDR3 nucleotide sequence: TGTGCCAGCAGCTCGAACTACTACGAGCAGTACTTC. It specifies CASSSNYYEQYF. J is TRBJ2-7 and V is TRBV11-2; D uncertain. V was pared by 4 bases and J by 3 bases, with 7 bases between. In germline, CDR1 is SGHAT, CDR2 FQNNGV. This CDR3 is built from 12 residues.

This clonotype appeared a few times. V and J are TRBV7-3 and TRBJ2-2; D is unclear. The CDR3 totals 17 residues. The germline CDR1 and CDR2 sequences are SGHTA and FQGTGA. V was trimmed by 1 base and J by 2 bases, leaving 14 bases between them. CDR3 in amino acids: CASSLNGNILNTGELFF. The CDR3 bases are TGTGCCAGCAGCTTAAACGGCAATATTCTCAACACCGGGGAGCTGTTTTTT. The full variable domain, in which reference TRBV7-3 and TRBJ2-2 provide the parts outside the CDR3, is GAGVSQTPSNKVTEKGKYVELRCDPISGHTALYWYRQSLGQGPEFLIYFQGTGAADDSGLPNDRFFAVRPEGSVSTLKIQRTERGDSAVYLCASSLNGNILNTGELFFGEGSRLTVL.

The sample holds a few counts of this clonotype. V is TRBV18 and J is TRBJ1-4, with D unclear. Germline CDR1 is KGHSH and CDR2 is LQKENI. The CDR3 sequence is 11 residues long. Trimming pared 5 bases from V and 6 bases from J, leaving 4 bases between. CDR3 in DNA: TGTGCCAGCTCAGGATATGAAAAACTGTTTTTT. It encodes CASSGYEKLFF.

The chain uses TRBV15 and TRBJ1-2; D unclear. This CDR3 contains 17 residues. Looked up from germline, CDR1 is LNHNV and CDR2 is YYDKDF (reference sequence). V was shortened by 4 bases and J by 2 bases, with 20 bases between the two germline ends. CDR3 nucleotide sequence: TGTGCCACCAGCAAGGAAGGTTGTGGACTGAAAAACTATGGCTACACCTTC. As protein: CATSKEGCGLKNYGYTF.

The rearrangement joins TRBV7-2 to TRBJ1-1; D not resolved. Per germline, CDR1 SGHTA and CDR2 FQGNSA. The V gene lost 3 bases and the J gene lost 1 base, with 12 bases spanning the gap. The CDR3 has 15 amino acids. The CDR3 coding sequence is TGTGCCAGCAGCTTCTTAAGACTTACGAACACTGAAGCTTTCTTT. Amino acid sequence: CASSFLRLTNTEAFF.

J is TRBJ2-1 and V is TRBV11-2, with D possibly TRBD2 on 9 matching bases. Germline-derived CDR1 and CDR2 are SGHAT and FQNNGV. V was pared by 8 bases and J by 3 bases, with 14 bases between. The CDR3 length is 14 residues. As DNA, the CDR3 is TGTGCCAGCCTAGCGGGACAGGTCTACAATGAGCAGTTCTTC. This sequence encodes CASLAGQVYNEQFF.

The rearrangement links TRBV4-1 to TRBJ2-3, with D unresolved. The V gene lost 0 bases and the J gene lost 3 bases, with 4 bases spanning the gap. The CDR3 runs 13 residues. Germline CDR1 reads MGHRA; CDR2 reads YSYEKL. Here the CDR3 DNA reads TGCGCCAGCAGCCAAGAGGAGACAGATACGCAGTATTTT. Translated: CASSQEETDTQYF.

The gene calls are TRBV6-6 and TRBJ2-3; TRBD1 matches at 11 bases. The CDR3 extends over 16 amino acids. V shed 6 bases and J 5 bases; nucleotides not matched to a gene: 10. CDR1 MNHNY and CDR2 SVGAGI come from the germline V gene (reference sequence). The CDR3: CASRPTGTGGRDTQYF. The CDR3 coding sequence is TGTGCCAGCAGACCCACCGGGACAGGGGGGCGAGATACGCAGTATTTT.